One sample yielded the 19 T cell receptor beta chains listed below, sequenced in a study of graft-versus-host responses after intestinal transplantation. No cognate antigen is known for these TCRs. Profiling relied on immunoSEQ multiplex PCR, and the TCRdb table lists in-frame clones only, not all of them. The data show about 100,000 clones, with roughly 86% seen just once and roughly 0.71% held by the top ten. The sequencing used unstimulated CD4+ T cells sorted from spleen or lymph node cells, collected before transplant. These receptors were obtained from a human donor who was the organ donor for an intestinal transplant.

V is TRBV4-2 and J is TRBJ2-5; 11 bases are shared with TRBD2. The ends lost 0 bases at V and 3 bases at J; junction bases unmatched: 3. CDR3 length equals 16 residues. The germline V gene encodes CDR1 LGHNA and CDR2 YNFKEQ. CDR3 bases: TGTGCCAGCAGCCAAGATATGGGACTAGCGGAAGAGACCCAGTACTTC. This encodes CASSQDMGLAEETQYF.

The genes are TRBV6-1 and TRBJ2-3; 7 bases map to TRBD2. Germline CDR1 MNHNS, CDR2 SASEGT. The CDR3 contains 16 residues. The junction had 6 bases not matched to a gene; V was cut back by 2 bases and J by 1 base. The CDR3 is CASSEHGGEGTDTQYF. The CDR3 bases are TGTGCCAGCAGTGAACATGGGGGGGAAGGCACAGATACGCAGTATTTT.

CDR3 amino acids: CASLSGRNRQAFF. The CDR3 DNA reads TGTGCCAGTCTATCAGGCAGGAACAGACAAGCTTTCTTT. The J gene is TRBJ1-1, the V gene TRBV6-1; D is unresolved. Per the germline V gene, CDR1 is MNHNS and CDR2 is SASEGT. CDR3 length equals 13 residues. V lost 9 bases to trimming and J lost 9 bases, with 20 bases between them.

This clone occurred a few times. The chain recombines TRBV6-1 with TRBJ2-4; 7 bases line up with TRBD1. Germline CDR1 is MNHNS and CDR2 is SASEGT. The junction had 10 bases not matched to a gene; V was cut back by 4 bases and J by 7 bases. The CDR3 is 15 amino acids. The CDR3 DNA sequence: TGTGCCAGCAGTGTTGGTCACAGGGGTGGCAACATTCAGTACTTC. Its protein product is CASSVGHRGGNIQYF.

The chain employs TRBV29-1 and TRBJ2-7, with 9 bases lining up with TRBD1. Trimming at V came to 7 bases and at J to 3 bases, leaving 13 bases not matched to a gene. Per germline, CDR1 SQVTM and CDR2 ANQGSEA. The CDR3 is 15 residues long. CDR3 sequence (DNA): TGCAGCGGTACCATCGGGACAGGGTATCTCTACGAGCAGTACTTC. Amino acids: CSGTIGTGYLYEQYF.

V and J are TRBV9 and TRBJ2-7; no firm D call. CDR1 SGDLS and CDR2 YYNGEE come from the germline V gene. The V and J ends lost 4 bases and 0 bases respectively, with 14 bases between them. The CDR3 contains 15 residues. The CDR3 spells CASSPRPTLSYEQYF. Here the CDR3 DNA reads TGTGCCAGCAGCCCCCGACCGACCCTCTCCTACGAGCAGTACTTC.

The V call is TRBV11-2, the J call TRBJ1-2, with D possibly TRBD1 on 5 matching bases. The CDR3 loop spans 13 amino acids. CDR1 is SGHAT and CDR2 is FQNNGV in the germline V gene. V lost 1 base and J 7 bases, leaving 10 bases between the germline ends. The CDR3 is CASSLAGYGGYTF. The CDR3 bases are TGTGCCAGCAGCTTAGCAGGGTACGGTGGCTACACCTTC.

The V and J genes are TRBV6-1 and TRBJ2-3; D call uncertain. Trimming stripped 6 bases from V and 0 bases from J, with 1 base between. The CDR3 has 11 residues. Germline V CDR1 and CDR2: MNHNS, SASEGT. CDR3 region: CASSSTDTQYF. In DNA, the CDR3 is TGTGCCAGCAGCAGCACAGATACGCAGTATTTT.

The chain is built from TRBV4-1 and TRBJ1-1, with a possible D match to TRBD1 (5 bases). Germline V gene lookup returns CDR1 MGHRA and CDR2 YSYEKL. Trimming shortened V by 1 base and J by 1 base, and 10 bases separated the two germline ends. The CDR3 extends over 15 amino acids. This CDR3 is CASSQGQGGNTEAFF. The CDR3 DNA sequence: TGCGCCAGCAGCCAAGGGCAGGGAGGGAACACTGAAGCTTTCTTT.

The CDR3 sequence is CASSLDGDRGRYEQYF. CDR3 in DNA: TGTGCCAGCAGCTTAGATGGCGACAGGGGAAGATACGAGCAGTACTTC. The rearrangement uses TRBV11-3 and TRBJ2-7; TRBD1 matches at 8 bases. Per the germline V gene, CDR1 is SGHNT and CDR2 is YENEEA. Germline trimming cut 0 bases from V and 4 bases from J; bases unmatched to any gene: 8. The CDR3 contains 16 residues.

The rearrangement joins TRBV19 to TRBJ2-3, with 7 nucleotides matching TRBD2. The V gene's germline CDR1 is LNHDA and CDR2 SQIVND (reference sequence). V was pared by 9 bases and J by 1 base, with 7 bases of the junction left unmatched. This CDR3 comprises 14 residues. The CDR3 DNA sequence: TGTGCCAGCTCTTTACGGGGGGGCACAGATACGCAGTATTTT. It specifies CASSLRGGTDTQYF.

The chain couples TRBV7-2 to TRBJ1-5, with D perhaps TRBD1 (6 bases). CDR1 is SGHTA and CDR2 is FQGNSA in the germline V gene. Trimming removed 5 bases at V and 6 bases at J, with 20 bases between. The CDR3 totals 16 residues. Here the CDR3 reads CASSPKGLGGGQPQHF. The CDR3 region has the DNA TGTGCCAGCAGCCCCAAGGGCCTAGGGGGTGGTCAGCCCCAGCATTTT.

J is TRBJ2-5 and V is TRBV5-4; 12 bases match TRBD1. V trimming: 0 bases; J trimming: 5 bases; junction bases outside the gene matches: 5. The CDR3 has 16 amino acids. Germline V gene data show CDR1 as SGHNT and CDR2 as YYREEE (reference sequence). The chain's CDR3 is CASSLGDRGRGETQYF. CDR3 bases: TGTGCCAGCAGCTTGGGGGACAGGGGGCGCGGGGAGACCCAGTACTTC. The whole variable domain, filled in from reference TRBV5-4 and TRBJ2-5, reads ETGVTQSPTHLIKTRGQQVTLRCSSQSGHNTVSWYQQALGQGPQFIFQYYREEENGRGNFPPRFSGLQFPNYSSELNVNALELDDSALYLCASSLGDRGRGETQYFGPGTRLLVL.

The rearrangement links TRBV9 to TRBJ2-1; TRBD2 matches at 14 bases. Germline trimming cut 3 bases from V and 11 bases from J; bases unmatched to any gene: 10. There are 16 residues in the CDR3. Germline CDR1 is SGDLS and CDR2 is YYNGEE. CDR3 nucleotides: TGTGCCAGCAGCGACGGGACTAGCGGGAGAAGGGGGCAGCAGTTCTTC. It translates to CASSDGTSGRRGQQFF.

The V call is TRBV4-1, the J call TRBJ2-1, with D perhaps TRBD1 or TRBD2 (5 bases each). V was shortened by 1 base and J by 14 bases, with 15 bases between the two germline ends. The CDR3 totals 13 residues. Germline values: CDR1 MGHRA, CDR2 YSYEKL. This CDR3 reads CASSQVGPYGEFF. As DNA, the CDR3 is TGCGCCAGCAGCCAAGTGGGGCCCTACGGGGAGTTCTTC.

The sample holds a few counts of this clone. The chain has TRBV5-1 and TRBJ1-1; TRBD1 might be the D (5 bases). The V gene's germline CDR1 is SGHRS and CDR2 YFSETQ. Trimming took off 2 bases at V and 1 base at J, with 12 bases between the two ends. The CDR3 has 15 residues. CDR3 sequence reads: CASSLTQGGNTEAFF. The CDR3 DNA reads as TGCGCCAGCAGCTTAACCCAGGGTGGGAACACTGAAGCTTTCTTT.

A few counts support this clone. The V call is TRBV5-1, the J call TRBJ2-1; 9 bases line up with TRBD2. With V trimmed by 0 bases and J by 7 bases, 5 bases remained unmatched. This CDR3 is 15 amino acids long. Germline CDR1 reads SGHRS; CDR2 reads YFSETQ. The CDR3 coding sequence is TGCGCCAGCAGCTTGGCCGTAGCGGGAGTAAATGAGCAGTTCTTC. As protein: CASSLAVAGVNEQFF. Complete variable domain (other parts from reference TRBV5-1 and TRBJ2-1): KAGVTQTPRYLIKTRGQQVTLSCSPISGHRSVSWYQQTPGQGLQFLFEYFSETQRNKGNFPGRFSGRQFSNSRSEMNVSTLELGDSALYLCASSLAVAGVNEQFFGPGTRLTVL.

This chain joins TRBV6-5 and TRBJ2-4; 7 bases map to TRBD1. The junction had 8 bases not matched to a gene; V was cut back by 0 bases and J by 6 bases. The CDR3 covers 16 residues. Germline V gene lookup returns CDR1 MNHEY and CDR2 SVGAGI. This chain's CDR3 is CASSYSITGAGNIQYF. CDR3 sequence (DNA): TGTGCCAGCAGTTACTCCATAACAGGGGCGGGAAACATTCAGTACTTC.

This clone was recorded only once. The chain is built from TRBV10-3 and TRBJ1-5; D is unclear. Germline values: CDR1 ENHRY, CDR2 SYGVKD. The CDR3 has 13 residues. Between the trimmed V and J ends, which lost 3 bases and 7 bases, there was a span of 10 bases. CDR3 region: CAISEAGRQPQHF. In nucleotides, the CDR3 is TGTGCCATCAGTGAAGCGGGGAGACAGCCCCAGCATTTT.